These 25 T cell receptor beta chains share one sample of origin, sequenced in a study of blood T cell repertoires in COVID-19. The method was immunoSEQ multiplex PCR; TCRdb's version includes in-frame clones alone and lacks a portion of them. The top ten hold 10% to 15% of the sample, which has over 250,000 clones, approximately 83% seen once. Sequencing used peripheral blood. All receptors come from a human donor in a cohort sampled during active COVID-19.

This clone showed up just a few times. The J gene is TRBJ1-4, the V gene TRBV11-2; no clear D gene. The CDR3 contains 12 residues. Trimming pared 5 bases from V and 11 bases from J, leaving 12 bases between. The germline V gene encodes CDR1 SGHAT and CDR2 FQNNGV. This CDR3 is CASSIQGRKLFF. The CDR3, as DNA: TGTGCCAGCAGCATCCAAGGGAGGAAACTGTTTTTT.

The chain recombines TRBV10-3 with TRBJ2-1, with TRBD2 matching 10 bases. The J segment lost 0 bases and the V segment lost 1 base, leaving 6 bases of the junction unmatched. Germline lookup yields CDR1 ENHRY and CDR2 SYGVKD. The CDR3 is 18 amino acids. The CDR3 reads CAISEWKTSGASYNEQFF. The CDR3 DNA reads TGTGCCATCAGTGAGTGGAAAACTAGCGGGGCCTCCTACAATGAGCAGTTCTTC.

The chain links TRBV18 to TRBJ1-5; D is possibly TRBD1 (5 bases). Germline V gives CDR1 KGHSH, CDR2 LQKENI. V dropped 2 bases and J dropped 5 bases, with 7 bases sitting between them. The CDR3 length is 13 residues. CDR3 region: CASSPGRDQPQHF. The CDR3 coding sequence is TGTGCCAGCTCACCAGGCAGGGATCAGCCCCAGCATTTT.

The genes are TRBV5-1 and TRBJ2-1; tentative D call: TRBD2 (5 bases). This CDR3 contains 15 residues. Germline V CDR1 and CDR2: SGHRS, YFSETQ. The germline V and J ends were trimmed by 1 base and 3 bases, with 11 bases remaining between them. The CDR3 reads CASSLRGGDYNEQFF. CDR3 nucleotides: TGCGCCAGCAGCTTGCGGGGTGGTGACTACAATGAGCAGTTCTTC.

Only a few counts were recorded for this clone. This sequence joins TRBV29-1 and TRBJ2-7, with 9 bases matching TRBD1. Trimming cost V 2 bases and J 6 bases; bases outside gene matches: 8. The germline V gene has CDR1 SQVTM and CDR2 ANQGSEA. The CDR3 totals 14 residues. The CDR3 DNA follows: TGCAGCGTTGAACGAGGGACAGGGCGTAGCGAGCAGTACTTC. It codes for CSVERGTGRSEQYF.

This CDR3 is CASSVVTGDEQYF. The CDR3 nucleotides read TGTGCCAGCAGCGTAGTTACAGGGGACGAGCAGTACTTC. This chain connects TRBV9 to TRBJ2-7; 7 bases agree with TRBD1. The CDR3 totals 13 residues. Germline CDR1 is SGDLS and CDR2 is YYNGEE. V dropped 0 bases and J dropped 5; count of bases not matched to a gene: 2.

V gene TRBV5-5 combines with J gene TRBJ1-1; 7 positions match TRBD1. V was clipped by 0 bases and J by 12 bases; unmatched bases: 11. Germline CDR1 is SGHKS and CDR2 is YYEKEE (reference sequence). This CDR3 comprises 14 residues. CDR3: CASSLVGTAISPFF. As DNA, the CDR3 is TGTGCCAGCAGCTTGGTAGGGACAGCCATTTCCCCTTTCTTT.

The rearrangement joins TRBV11-2 to TRBJ1-3; the match to TRBD1 covers 8 bases. V shed 6 bases and J 0 bases; nucleotides not matched to a gene: 7. CDR3 length: 16 amino acids. CDR1 is SGHAT and CDR2 is FQNNGV in the germline V gene. CDR3 loop: CASRAPGQGSGNTIYF. In nucleotides, the CDR3 is TGTGCCAGCAGGGCTCCCGGACAGGGCTCTGGAAACACCATATATTTT.

The CDR3 bases are TGTGCCAGCAGGGGACTAGCCGACGAGCAGTACTTC. Protein sequence: CASRGLADEQYF. The chain uses TRBV12-3 or TRBV12-4 and TRBJ2-7, with 9 bases fitting TRBD2. This CDR3 is built from 12 residues. The J segment lost 5 bases and the V segment lost 6 bases, leaving 2 bases of the junction unmatched.

The chain is built from TRBV19 and TRBJ2-5; the match to TRBD2 covers 7 bases. V gave up 1 base and J gave up 6 bases; unmatched junction bases: 8. CDR3 length equals 15 residues. Germline CDR1 LNHDA, CDR2 SQIVND (reference sequence). CDR3 protein: CASSIGGGSKKTQYF. As DNA, the CDR3 is TGTGCCAGTAGTATAGGAGGCGGGAGTAAAAAGACCCAGTACTTC.

CDR3 DNA sequence: TGTGCCAGCAGCTTAACTAGCGGGAGTATTGGGGCGCAGTATTTT. Residues: CASSLTSGSIGAQYF. V is TRBV5-4 and J is TRBJ2-3, with 11 bases identical to TRBD2. The CDR3 totals 15 residues. The V gene's germline CDR1 is SGHNT and CDR2 YYREEE (reference sequence). V was pared by 2 bases and J by 10 bases, with 9 bases of the junction left unmatched.

This rearrangement joins TRBV3-1 (or the pseudogene TRBV3-2) to TRBJ2-1, with 10 nucleotides matching TRBD2. Germline V gene data show CDR1 as LGHDT and CDR2 as YNNKEL (reference sequence). The J segment lost 2 bases and the V segment lost 1 base, leaving 5 bases of the junction unmatched. This CDR3 has 17 residues. The CDR3 DNA reads as TGTGCCAGCAGCCAAGGACTAGCGGGTGGGACCTACAATGAGCAGTTCTTC. It codes for CASSQGLAGGTYNEQFF.

The V gene is TRBV3-1 (or the pseudogene TRBV3-2), the J gene TRBJ1-2; possible D gene TRBD1, 5 bases. The CDR3 has 13 amino acids. V was trimmed by 3 bases and J by 4 bases, leaving 9 bases between them. Germline CDR1 LGHDT, CDR2 YNNKEL (reference sequence). The CDR3 protein is CASSQTESYGYTF. The DNA of the CDR3 is TGTGCCAGCAGCCAGACAGAGTCCTATGGCTACACCTTC.

In this sample, this clone turned up once. The chain recombines TRBV7-2 with TRBJ2-5; 8 bases are a match to TRBD2. This CDR3 contains 15 residues. CDR1 and CDR2 (germline): SGHTA, FQGNSA. J lost 2 bases, V lost 6 bases, and 8 bases had no gene match. CDR3 nucleotide sequence: TGTGCCAGCAGTCGGAGGAGCGGGAGTCAAGAGACCCAGTACTTC. This sequence encodes CASSRRSGSQETQYF. The variable domain in full, with the rest retrieved from reference TRBV7-2 and TRBJ2-5, is GAGVSQSPSNKVTEKGKDVELRCDPISGHTALYWYRQSLGQGLEFLIYFQGNSAPDKSGLPSDRFSAERTGGSVSTLTIQRTQQEDSAVYLCASSRRSGSQETQYFGPGTRLLVL.

CDR3 in amino acids: CASCTSGRNEQFF. The DNA for the CDR3 is TGTGCCAGCTGTACTAGCGGGAGGAATGAGCAGTTCTTC. The chain carries TRBV2 and TRBJ2-1; 12 nucleotides agree with TRBD2. Germline V CDR1 and CDR2: SNHLY, FYNNEI. After removal of 8 bases from V and 7 bases from J, the junction contained 3 bases not matched to a gene. This CDR3 has 13 residues.

This rearrangement joins TRBV14 to TRBJ2-2, with 8 bases matching TRBD1. Germline loops: CDR1 SGHDN, CDR2 FVKESK. This CDR3 is 17 amino acids long. After removal of 1 base from V and 6 bases from J, the junction contained 10 bases not matched to a gene. The CDR3 here is CASSQGWDRLTSGELFF. In DNA form, the CDR3 reads TGTGCCAGCAGCCAAGGTTGGGACAGGTTAACGTCCGGGGAGCTGTTTTTT.

The chain joins TRBV4-2 to TRBJ1-1; D gene uncertain. Germline values: CDR1 LGHNA, CDR2 YNFKEQ. The CDR3 extends over 14 amino acids. V dropped 1 base and J dropped 3 bases, with 9 bases sitting between them. The CDR3: CASSQADWDTEAFF. The CDR3 region has the DNA TGTGCCAGCAGCCAAGCGGACTGGGACACTGAAGCTTTCTTT.

The chain couples TRBV11-2 to TRBJ2-3; 14 nucleotides line up with TRBD2. There are 14 residues in the CDR3. V was clipped by 6 bases and J by 8 bases; unmatched bases: 4. CDR1 and CDR2 from the germline V gene are SGHAT and FQNNGV. The CDR3 DNA sequence: TGTGCCAGCAGGCGACTAGCGGGAGGGGGTACGCAGTATTTT. This sequence encodes CASRRLAGGGTQYF.

This chain connects TRBV12-3 or TRBV12-4 to TRBJ2-5, with no clear D. The CDR3 runs to 11 residues. Trimming took 2 bases from V and 7 from J, leaving 5 bases between them. CDR3 in amino acids: CASSLLWTQYF. For the CDR3, the DNA is TGTGCCAGCAGTTTACTCTGGACCCAGTACTTC.

V and J are TRBV7-9 and TRBJ2-3; 9 nucleotides align to TRBD2. Germline assignment: CDR1 SEHNR and CDR2 FQNEAQ (reference sequence). Unmatched junction bases numbered 7, after V lost 2 bases and J lost 4 bases. The CDR3 has 16 residues. As DNA, the CDR3 is TGTGCCAGCAGCTTATGGAGCGGGAGGACCGCAGATACGCAGTATTTT. It yields the protein CASSLWSGRTADTQYF.

This chain connects TRBV6-1 to TRBJ2-7, with unresolved D. The germline V gene has CDR1 MNHNS and CDR2 SASEGT. The CDR3 contains 13 residues. The ends were cut back, 1 base at V and 4 bases at J, with 8 bases in the middle. The CDR3, as DNA: TGTGCCAGCAGTGAAGGCCCCAGATACGAGCAGTACTTC. It yields the protein CASSEGPRYEQYF.

The chain couples TRBV9 to TRBJ2-1; TRBD2 might be the D (6 bases). Germline assignment: CDR1 SGDLS and CDR2 YYNGEE. Trimming shortened V by 3 bases and J by 5 bases, and 18 bases separated the two germline ends. This CDR3 is 16 amino acids long. The CDR3 spells CASSDGGARINNEQFF. As DNA, the CDR3 is TGTGCCAGCAGCGACGGAGGGGCTAGGATCAACAATGAGCAGTTCTTC.

The chain has TRBV27 and TRBJ1-2; 9 bases line up with TRBD1. The CDR3 extends over 14 amino acids. Unmatched junction bases numbered 5, after V lost 3 bases and J lost 6 bases. Germline V gene data show CDR1 as MNHEY and CDR2 as SMNVEV (reference sequence). CDR3 sequence (DNA): TGTGCCAGCAGTTTTTTTGGGACAGGGAATGGCTACACCTTC. Its translation: CASSFFGTGNGYTF.

This clone was recorded only once. The rearrangement uses TRBV28 and TRBJ2-1; 10 bases align to TRBD2. CDR3 length equals 16 residues. The germline V gene has CDR1 MDHEN and CDR2 SYDVKM. The V gene end was trimmed by 6 bases and the J gene end by 5 bases; junction bases not matched to a gene: 10. CDR3 sequence: CASSSSGLAVDNEQFF. The DNA of the CDR3 is TGTGCCAGCAGCTCCTCAGGACTAGCGGTTGACAATGAGCAGTTCTTC.

The chain couples TRBV28 to TRBJ1-6; TRBD1 aligns across 8 bases. The length of the CDR3 is 16 residues. Germline V lookup: CDR1 MDHEN, CDR2 SYDVKM. The V gene end was trimmed by 11 bases and the J gene end by 0 bases; junction bases not matched to a gene: 9. The CDR3: CAGGQGHGSYNSPLHF. For the CDR3, the DNA is TGTGCCGGCGGACAGGGCCACGGCTCCTATAATTCACCCCTCCACTTT.